The 8 T cell receptor beta chains presented below share a single source sample, sequenced in a study of shared clonotypes between healthy human individuals. Sequencing was performed with immunoSEQ multiplex PCR; in TCRdb, only in-frame clones are kept and a portion is missing. The sample contains 1 million to 1.2 million clones, 60% to 80% of which appear only once. Sequencing was done on a sample of memory CD4+ T cells from PBMCs. Subset specified: CD45RA-negative fraction. The source of these receptors is a man aged 18-30 years in good health. Some clones in this sample may be carry-over from other donors' samples.

This chain links TRBV20-1 with TRBJ2-1; D is unclear. The germline CDR1 and CDR2 sequences are DFQATT and SNEGSKA (reference sequence). The V gene lost 6 bases and the J gene lost 6 bases, with 6 bases spanning the gap. The CDR3 totals 10 residues. The CDR3 spells CSAERNEQFF. The CDR3 DNA reads TGCAGTGCGGAACGCAATGAGCAGTTCTTC.

The chain uses TRBV5-1 and TRBJ2-7, with a weak D call TRBD1 (6 bases). CDR3 length equals 14 residues. Trimming stripped 4 bases from V and 5 bases from J, with 16 bases between. Germline-derived CDR1 and CDR2 are SGHRS and YFSETQ. CDR3 residues: CASSPQGGINEQYF. CDR3 nucleotide sequence: TGCGCCAGCAGCCCACAGGGTGGGATAAACGAGCAGTACTTC.

The chain joins TRBV2 to TRBJ1-2; no firm D call. Germline CDR1 SNHLY, CDR2 FYNNEI. This CDR3 has 13 amino acids. The V and J ends lost 7 bases and 6 bases respectively, with 15 bases between them. CDR3 loop: CASTLFQIHGYTF. CDR3 DNA sequence: TGTGCCAGCACTCTGTTCCAGATTCATGGCTACACCTTC.

The rearrangement joins TRBV6-1 to TRBJ1-2; 9 positions match TRBD1. The V and J ends lost 6 bases and 8 bases, in that order; junction bases with no gene match: 7. In germline, CDR1 is MNHNS, CDR2 SASEGT. The CDR3 consists of 13 residues. The DNA of the CDR3 is TGTGCCAGCAGCCCCGACAGGGGGGTGGGCTACACCTTC. This translates into CASSPDRGVGYTF.

V usage is TRBV28 and J usage is TRBJ2-5; TRBD1 matches at 7 bases. The CDR3 is 13 residues long. Germline loops: CDR1 MDHEN, CDR2 SYDVKM. J gave up 4 bases and V 10 bases, and 9 bases lay outside the gene matches. CDR3 sequence (DNA): TGTGCCACTCTGGACAGGATCACAGAGACCCAGTACTTC. Protein: CATLDRITETQYF. Full variable domain (remainder filled in from reference TRBV28 and TRBJ2-5): DVKVTQSSRYLVKRTGEKVFLECVQDMDHENMFWYRQDPGLGLRLIYFSYDVKMKEKGDIPEGYSVSREKKERFSLILESASTNQTSMYLCATLDRITETQYFGPGTRLLVL.

The chain employs TRBV6-5 and TRBJ1-2; the D gene is possibly TRBD1 (6 bases). V lost 5 bases to trimming and J lost 8 bases, with 12 bases between them. This CDR3 spans 12 amino acids. Germline values: CDR1 MNHEY, CDR2 SVGAGI. This CDR3 is CASSQLRGGYTF. CDR3 coding DNA: TGTGCCAGCAGTCAACTCAGGGGCGGCTACACCTTC.

This clone was seen a few times. The V gene is TRBV7-9, the J gene TRBJ1-2; TRBD1 aligns across 7 bases. Unmatched junction bases numbered 10, after V lost 0 bases and J lost 12 bases. Germline CDR1 and CDR2: SEHNR and FQNEAQ (reference sequence). This CDR3 is 14 amino acids long. The DNA for the CDR3 is TGTGCCAGCAGCTTAGCGGAGGGGGCGAGAAGAGACACCTTC. Translating gives CASSLAEGARRDTF. The whole variable domain, filled in from reference TRBV7-9 and TRBJ1-2, reads DTGVSQNPRHKITKRGQNVTFRCDPISEHNRLYWYRQTLGQGPEFLTYFQNEAQLEKSRLLSDRFSAERPKGSFSTLEIQRTEQGDSAMYLCASSLAEGARRDTFGSGTRLTVV.

This clone was observed once. The conserved closing phenylalanine or tryptophan is absent in this CDR3, likely reflecting a read error. CDR3 in DNA: TGTGCCAGCAGCTCGGACACAGGCACTGAAGCTTTCCTT. This sequence encodes CASSSDTGTEAFL. This chain links TRBV6-5 with TRBJ1-1, with D tentatively TRBD1 (5 bases). The CDR3 totals 13 residues. Germline assignment: CDR1 MNHEY and CDR2 SVGAGI. Trimming took off 6 bases at V and 4 bases at J, with 12 bases between the two ends.